This T cell receptor beta chain is drawn from a study of blood T cell repertoires in COVID-19. As originally analysed: By means of reference gene primer amplification, nucleated cell counts were estimated. The data were produced by immunoSEQ multiplex PCR, yet TCRdb's version contains in-frame clones alone and is incomplete. V and J calls and clone size are those listed in that table; D and trimming were worked out from the DNA. The sample comprises 160,000 or so clones, roughly nine tenths of which are singletons, and more than 3% rests with the top ten. CDR3 length: 15 amino acids. The germline V gene encodes CDR1 SGHAT and CDR2 FQNNGV. V was clipped by 5 bases and J by 8 bases, with 16 bases between them.

This clonotype was obtained from an older woman with acute or convalescent COVID-19. The V and J genes are TRBV11-2 and TRBJ1-6; D unresolved. Sequencing was performed on peripheral blood. The CDR3 sequence is CASSRLNPRDSPLHF. As DNA, the CDR3 is TGTGCCAGCAGCCGACTAAACCCGAGGGATTCACCCCTCCACTTT. The complete variable domain, with remaining parts taken from reference TRBV11-2 and TRBJ1-6, reads EAGVAQSPRYKIIEKRQSVAFWCNPISGHATLYWYQQILGQGPKLLIQFQNNGVVDDSQLPKDRFSAERLKGVDSTLKIQPAKLEDSAVYLCASSRLNPRDSPLHFGNGTRLTVT.